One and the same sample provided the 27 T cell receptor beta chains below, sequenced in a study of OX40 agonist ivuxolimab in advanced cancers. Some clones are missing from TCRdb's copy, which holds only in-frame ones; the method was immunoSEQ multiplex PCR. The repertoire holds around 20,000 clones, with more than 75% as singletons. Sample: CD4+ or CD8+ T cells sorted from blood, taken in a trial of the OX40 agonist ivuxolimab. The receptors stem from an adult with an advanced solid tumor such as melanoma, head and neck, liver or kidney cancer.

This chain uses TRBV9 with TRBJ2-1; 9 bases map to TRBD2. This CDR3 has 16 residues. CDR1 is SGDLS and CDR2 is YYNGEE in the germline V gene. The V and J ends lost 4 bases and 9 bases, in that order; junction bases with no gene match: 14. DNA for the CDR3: TGTGCCAGCAGCCATTCGCGGGGGGGCCTCAATAGTGAGCAGTTCTTC. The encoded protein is CASSHSRGGLNSEQFF.

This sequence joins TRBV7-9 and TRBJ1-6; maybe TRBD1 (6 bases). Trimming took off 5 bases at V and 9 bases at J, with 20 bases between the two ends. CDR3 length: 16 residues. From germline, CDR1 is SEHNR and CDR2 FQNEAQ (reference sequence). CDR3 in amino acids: CASSPDRPIGLSPLHF. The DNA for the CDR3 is TGTGCCAGCAGCCCCGACAGGCCCATTGGCCTTTCACCCCTCCACTTT.

The CDR3 protein is CASSALGQPYGYTF. The CDR3, as DNA: TGTGCCAGCAGTGCGTTGGGGCAGCCGTATGGCTACACCTTC. This chain connects TRBV6-1 to TRBJ1-2; D might be TRBD1 (5 bases). The CDR3 is made up of 14 amino acids. Germline V CDR1 and CDR2: MNHNS, SASEGT. V was shortened by 4 bases and J by 5 bases, with 14 bases between the two germline ends.

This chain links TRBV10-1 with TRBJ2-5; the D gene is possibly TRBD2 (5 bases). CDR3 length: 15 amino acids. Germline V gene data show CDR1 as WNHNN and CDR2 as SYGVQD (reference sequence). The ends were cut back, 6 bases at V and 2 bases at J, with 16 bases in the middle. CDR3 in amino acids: CASSKRIGIQETQYF. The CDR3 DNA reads TGCGCCAGCAGCAAGAGAATCGGGATTCAAGAGACCCAGTACTTC.

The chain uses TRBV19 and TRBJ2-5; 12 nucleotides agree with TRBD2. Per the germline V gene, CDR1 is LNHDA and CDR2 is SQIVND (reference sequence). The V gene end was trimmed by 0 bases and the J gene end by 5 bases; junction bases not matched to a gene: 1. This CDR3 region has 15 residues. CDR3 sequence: CASSIEGTSGETQYF. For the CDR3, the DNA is TGTGCCAGTAGTATAGAGGGGACTAGCGGGGAGACCCAGTACTTC.

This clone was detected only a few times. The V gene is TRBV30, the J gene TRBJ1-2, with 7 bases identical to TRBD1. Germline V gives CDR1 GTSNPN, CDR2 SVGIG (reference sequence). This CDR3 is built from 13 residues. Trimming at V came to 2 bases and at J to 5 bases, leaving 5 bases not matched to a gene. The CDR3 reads CAWSQNRGYGYTF. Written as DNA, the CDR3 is TGTGCCTGGAGTCAGAACAGGGGTTATGGCTACACCTTC. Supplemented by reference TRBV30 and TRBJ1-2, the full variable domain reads SQTIHQWPATLVQPVGSPLSLECTVEGTSNPNLYWYRQAAGRGLQLLFYSVGIGQISSEVPQNLSASRPQDRQFILSSKKLLLSDSGFYLCAWSQNRGYGYTFGSGTRLTVV.

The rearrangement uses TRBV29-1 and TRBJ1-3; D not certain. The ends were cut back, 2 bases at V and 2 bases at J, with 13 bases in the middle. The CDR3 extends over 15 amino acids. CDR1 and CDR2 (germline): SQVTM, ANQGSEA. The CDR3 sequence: CSVENLGLPGNTIYF. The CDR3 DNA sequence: TGCAGCGTTGAAAACCTAGGGCTCCCTGGAAACACCATATATTTT.

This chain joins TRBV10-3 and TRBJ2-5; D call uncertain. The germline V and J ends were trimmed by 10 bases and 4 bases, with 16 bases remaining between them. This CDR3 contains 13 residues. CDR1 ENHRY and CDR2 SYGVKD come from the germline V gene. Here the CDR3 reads CATTRYLSETQYF. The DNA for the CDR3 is TGTGCCACCACGAGGTATTTGTCAGAGACCCAGTACTTC.

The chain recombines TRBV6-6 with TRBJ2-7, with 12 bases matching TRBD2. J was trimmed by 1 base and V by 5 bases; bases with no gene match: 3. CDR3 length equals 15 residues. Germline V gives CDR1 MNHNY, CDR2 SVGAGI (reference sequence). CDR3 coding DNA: TGTGCCAGCAGTGATACTAGCGGGGGGTCCTACGAGCAGTACTTC. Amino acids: CASSDTSGGSYEQYF.

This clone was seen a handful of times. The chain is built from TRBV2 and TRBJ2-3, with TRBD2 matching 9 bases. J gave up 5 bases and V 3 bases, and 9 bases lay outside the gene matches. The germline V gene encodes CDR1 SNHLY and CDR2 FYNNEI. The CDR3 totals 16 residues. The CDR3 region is CASSDWASGVVDTQYF. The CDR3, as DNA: TGTGCCAGCAGTGATTGGGCTAGCGGGGTTGTAGATACGCAGTATTTT.

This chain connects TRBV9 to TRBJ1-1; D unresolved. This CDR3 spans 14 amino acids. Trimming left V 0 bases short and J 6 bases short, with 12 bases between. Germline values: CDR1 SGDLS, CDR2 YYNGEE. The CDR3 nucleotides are TGTGCCAGCAGCGTAGATGCGTTGGGTCCTGAAGCTTTCTTT. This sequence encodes CASSVDALGPEAFF.

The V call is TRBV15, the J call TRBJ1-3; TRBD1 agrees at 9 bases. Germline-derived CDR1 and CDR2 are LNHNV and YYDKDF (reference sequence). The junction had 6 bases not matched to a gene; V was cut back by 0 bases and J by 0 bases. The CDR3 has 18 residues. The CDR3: CATSRDRPGQGSGNTIYF. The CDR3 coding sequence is TGTGCCACCAGCAGAGACCGCCCGGGACAGGGCTCTGGAAACACCATATATTTT.

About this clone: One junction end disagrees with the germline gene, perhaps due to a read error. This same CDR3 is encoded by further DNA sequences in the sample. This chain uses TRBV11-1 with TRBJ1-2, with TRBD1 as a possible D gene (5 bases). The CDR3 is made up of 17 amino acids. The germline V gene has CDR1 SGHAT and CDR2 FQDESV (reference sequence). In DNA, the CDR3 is TGCGCCAGCAGTCCCGGATCCGGGACCACGACTAACTATGGCTACACCTTC. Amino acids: CASSPGSGTTTNYGYTF.

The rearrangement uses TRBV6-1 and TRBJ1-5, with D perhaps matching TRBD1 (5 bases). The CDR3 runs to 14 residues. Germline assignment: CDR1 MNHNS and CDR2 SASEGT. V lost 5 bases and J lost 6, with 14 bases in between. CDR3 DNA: TGTGCCAGCAGTCAAGGGGTCTCGGGTCAGCCCCAGCATTTT. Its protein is CASSQGVSGQPQHF.

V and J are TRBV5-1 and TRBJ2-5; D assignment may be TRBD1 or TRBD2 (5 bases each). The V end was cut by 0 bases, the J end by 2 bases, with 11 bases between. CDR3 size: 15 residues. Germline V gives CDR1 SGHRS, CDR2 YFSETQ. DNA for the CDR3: TGCGCCAGCAGCTTGGTCGGGGCTCGGCAAGAGACCCAGTACTTC. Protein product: CASSLVGARQETQYF.

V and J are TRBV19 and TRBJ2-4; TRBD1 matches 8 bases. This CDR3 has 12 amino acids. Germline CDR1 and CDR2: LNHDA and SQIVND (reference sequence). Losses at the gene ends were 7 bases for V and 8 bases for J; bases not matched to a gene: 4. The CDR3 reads CASIGQGDIQYF. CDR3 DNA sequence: TGTGCCAGTATCGGACAGGGCGACATTCAGTACTTC.

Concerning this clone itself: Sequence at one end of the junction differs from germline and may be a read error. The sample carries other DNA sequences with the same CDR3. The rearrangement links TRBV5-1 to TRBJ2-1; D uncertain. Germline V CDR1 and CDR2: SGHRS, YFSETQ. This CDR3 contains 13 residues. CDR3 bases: TGCGCTAGCAGCTTGTTGAATTACAATGAGCAGTTCTTC. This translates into CASSLLNYNEQFF.

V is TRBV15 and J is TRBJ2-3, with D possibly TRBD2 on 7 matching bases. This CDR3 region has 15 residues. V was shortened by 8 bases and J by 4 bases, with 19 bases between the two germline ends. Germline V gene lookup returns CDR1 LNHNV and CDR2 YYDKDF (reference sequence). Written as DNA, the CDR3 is TGTGCCACCCAGCCTAGAGGGGGAGGGCCAGATACGCAGTATTTT. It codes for CATQPRGGGPDTQYF.

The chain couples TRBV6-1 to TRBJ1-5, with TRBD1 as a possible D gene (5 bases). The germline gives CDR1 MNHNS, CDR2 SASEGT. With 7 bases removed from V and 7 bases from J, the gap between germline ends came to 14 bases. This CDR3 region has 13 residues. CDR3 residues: CASNRGGGQPQHF. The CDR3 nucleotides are TGTGCCAGCAACCGGGGCGGGGGGCAGCCCCAGCATTTT.

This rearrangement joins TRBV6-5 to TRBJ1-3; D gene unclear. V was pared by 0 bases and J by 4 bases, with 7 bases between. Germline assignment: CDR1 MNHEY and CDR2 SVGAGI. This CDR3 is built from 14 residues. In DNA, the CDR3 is TGTGCCAGCAGTTACTCGAACCCCGGAAACACCATATATTTT. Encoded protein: CASSYSNPGNTIYF.

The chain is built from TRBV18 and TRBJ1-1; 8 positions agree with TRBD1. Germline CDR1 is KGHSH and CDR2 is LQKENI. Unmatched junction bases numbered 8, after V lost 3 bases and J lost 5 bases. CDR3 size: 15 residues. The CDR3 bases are TGTGCCAGCTCACCCGCCAGGGGGCGATTTACTGAAGCTTTCTTT. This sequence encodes CASSPARGRFTEAFF.

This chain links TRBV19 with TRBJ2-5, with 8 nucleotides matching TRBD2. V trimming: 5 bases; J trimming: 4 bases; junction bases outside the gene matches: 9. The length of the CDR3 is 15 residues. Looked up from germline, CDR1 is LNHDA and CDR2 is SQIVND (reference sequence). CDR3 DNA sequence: TGTGCCAGTAGTGATAGGGGCCGGGGGGGAGAGACCCAGTACTTC. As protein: CASSDRGRGGETQYF.

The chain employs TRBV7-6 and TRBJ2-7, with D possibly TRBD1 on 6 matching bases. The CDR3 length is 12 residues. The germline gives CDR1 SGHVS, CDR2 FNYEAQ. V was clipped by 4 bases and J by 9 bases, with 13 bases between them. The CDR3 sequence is CASSSSQGGQYF. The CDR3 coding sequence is TGTGCCAGCAGCTCGTCACAGGGTGGGCAGTACTTC.

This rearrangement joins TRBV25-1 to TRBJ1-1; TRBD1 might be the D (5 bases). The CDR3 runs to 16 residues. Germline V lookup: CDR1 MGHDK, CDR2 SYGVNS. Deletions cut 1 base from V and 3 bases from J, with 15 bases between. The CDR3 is CASSESLGLQYTEAFF. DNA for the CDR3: TGTGCCAGCAGTGAATCATTGGGGCTGCAATACACTGAAGCTTTCTTT.

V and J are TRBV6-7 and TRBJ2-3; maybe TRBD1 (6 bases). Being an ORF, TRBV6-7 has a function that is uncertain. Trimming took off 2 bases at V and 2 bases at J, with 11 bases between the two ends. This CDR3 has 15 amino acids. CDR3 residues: CASSYRDTDTDTQYF. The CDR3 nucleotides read TGTGCCAGCAGTTACCGGGACACAGACACAGATACGCAGTATTTT.

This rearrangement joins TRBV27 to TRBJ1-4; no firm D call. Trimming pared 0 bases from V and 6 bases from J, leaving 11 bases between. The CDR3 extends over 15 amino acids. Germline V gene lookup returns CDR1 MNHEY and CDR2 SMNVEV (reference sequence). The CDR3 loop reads CASSLSLGSDEKLFF. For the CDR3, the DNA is TGTGCCAGCAGTTTATCGCTCGGTTCGGATGAAAAACTGTTTTTT.

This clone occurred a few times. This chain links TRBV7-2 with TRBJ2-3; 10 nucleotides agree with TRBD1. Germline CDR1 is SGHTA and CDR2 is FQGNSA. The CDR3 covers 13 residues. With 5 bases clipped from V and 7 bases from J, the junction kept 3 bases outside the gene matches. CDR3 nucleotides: TGTGCCAGCAGCGCGGGACAGGGGAATACGCAGTATTTT. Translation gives CASSAGQGNTQYF.